This TCR beta chain was obtained from a study of CD8 T cells in ankylosing spondylitis. Overall study findings and caveats: Characteristic of ankylosing spondylitis blood, it appeared, was a TCR beta motif comprising roughly 8 highly homologous variants. Disease-linked clones were CD8+ and relatively rare in peripheral blood.

This CDR3 is 15 amino acids long. V gave up 4 bases and J gave up 1 base, with 14 bases separating them. The germline CDR1 and CDR2 sequences are SGHRS and YFSETQ. This clonotype was found many times. Its target is unknown. Each TCR beta library was made by quantitative 5'-RACE that incorporated molecular barcodes. TCRdb used MiXCR to reprocess the 5' RACE reads, holding one entry per CDR3 protein. The table lists 350,000 or so distinct CDR3 sequences, roughly 12% of them singletons. Sequenced sample: blood, either unsorted or a sorted T cell fraction (not recorded which). The chain uses TRBV5-1 and TRBJ1-1; D not certain. This TCR was sampled from a female donor with ankylosing spondylitis or in good health (not recorded which). CDR3 sequence (DNA): TGCGCCAGCAGCCCTCAATCGACACCGAACACTGAAGCTTTCTTT. Its protein is CASSPQSTPNTEAFF.